The 21 T cell receptor beta chains listed next were all sequenced from one sample in a study of CD8+CD57+ T cells in acquired aplastic anemia. Patients picked for sequencing had shown CD8+CD57+ cell expansion detected by flow cytometry. Genomic DNA, serving as template, underwent TCR beta VDJ and CDR3 profiling. From the reads, TCRdb called clonotypes with MiXCR, one entry per CDR3 protein. This table has some 92,000 distinct CDR3 sequences, 55% to 70% appearing once. Specimen: sorted CD4+, CD8+, or CD8+CD57+ T cells (not recorded which) from PBMCs. The origin of the receptors is a human donor with aplastic anemia.

The chain uses TRBV7-6 and TRBJ2-5; D tentatively reads TRBD1 or TRBD2 (6 bases each). Germline loops: CDR1 SGHVS, CDR2 FNYEAQ. The germline V and J ends were trimmed by 0 bases and 5 bases, with 7 bases remaining between them. This CDR3 is built from 13 residues. CDR3 bases: TGTGCCAGCAGCTTAGCAGGGGGGGAGACCCAGTACTTC. It translates to CASSLAGGETQYF.

This rearrangement joins TRBV12-3 or TRBV12-4 to TRBJ2-7; 11 bases are a match to TRBD1. The CDR3 has 17 residues. After removal of 2 bases from V and 5 bases from J, the junction contained 11 bases not matched to a gene. The CDR3 spells CASSLRFWDRGVNEQYF. The CDR3 DNA follows: TGTGCCAGCAGTTTAAGGTTTTGGGACAGGGGGGTGAACGAGCAGTACTTC.

This clonotype was counted once. The V gene is TRBV29-1, the J gene TRBJ1-2, with D perhaps TRBD1 (6 bases). V lost 5 bases and J lost 0, with 16 bases in between. The germline V gene encodes CDR1 SQVTM and CDR2 ANQGSEA. The CDR3 has 15 amino acids. The CDR3 protein is CSVLGGAGANYGYTF. The CDR3 DNA is TGCAGCGTTTTAGGGGGGGCAGGAGCTAACTATGGCTACACCTTC.

This clonotype was seen ten or more times. J is TRBJ2-1 and V is TRBV6-1, with 10 bases aligning to TRBD2. This CDR3 has 17 amino acids. Germline loops: CDR1 MNHNS, CDR2 SASEGT. The junction had 13 bases not matched to a gene; V was cut back by 3 bases and J by 8 bases. The CDR3 region is CASSEVGTSETDDEQFF. The CDR3 bases are TGTGCCAGCAGTGAGGTCGGGACTAGCGAGACGGACGATGAGCAGTTCTTC.

Remarks on this clonotype: The junction and the germline gene differ at one end; a read error may be behind it. The CDR3 region has the DNA TGTGCCAGCAGCGTCCTGACAGGGGCACCTCAGACTGAAGCTTCCTTT. It translates to CASSVLTGAPQTEASF. J is TRBJ1-1 and V is TRBV9; 8 nucleotides align to TRBD1. The CDR3 loop spans 16 amino acids. CDR1 and CDR2 from the germline V gene are SGDLS and YYNGEE.

V is TRBV3-1 and J is TRBJ2-5, with a possible D match to TRBD2 (6 bases). This CDR3 comprises 16 residues. Germline V gives CDR1 LGHDT, CDR2 YNNKEL (reference sequence). The V end lost 0 bases, the J end lost 0 bases, and 11 bases lay between the germline ends. CDR3 in amino acids: CASSQDIADNQETQYF. The CDR3 DNA sequence: TGTGCCAGCAGCCAAGACATAGCGGATAACCAAGAGACCCAGTACTTC.

The CDR3 loop is CASSVAGTGTYGYTF. CDR3 nucleotide sequence: TGTGCCAGTAGTGTCGCCGGGACAGGGACCTATGGCTACACCTTC. The gene calls are TRBV19 and TRBJ1-2, with TRBD1 matching over 9 bases. Germline V gene sequence: CDR1 LNHDA, CDR2 SQIVND (reference sequence). The CDR3 is 15 amino acids. V was pared by 5 bases and J by 4 bases, with 8 bases of the junction left unmatched.

The rearrangement links TRBV29-1 to TRBJ1-2; 9 bases are shared with TRBD1. There are 14 residues in the CDR3. Trimming cost V 5 bases and J 1 base; bases outside gene matches: 5. Germline V gene data show CDR1 as SQVTM and CDR2 as ANQGSEA. The CDR3 DNA is TGCAGCGTTCCCTCGGGACAGGGTAACTATGGCTACACCTTC. Amino acid sequence: CSVPSGQGNYGYTF.

This sequence joins TRBV2 and TRBJ2-3, with D perhaps matching TRBD1 (5 bases). Germline V gives CDR1 SNHLY, CDR2 FYNNEI. V lost 6 bases and J lost 3, with 7 bases in between. The CDR3 length is 12 residues. This CDR3 reads CASRGDTDTQYF. The DNA for the CDR3 is TGTGCCAGCAGAGGGGATACAGATACGCAGTATTTT.

About this clonotype itself: This may come from a read error, since a much larger clone is one base off. The rearrangement joins TRBV11-2 to TRBJ2-4; 8 bases are shared with TRBD1. The CDR3 is 15 residues long. The V gene's germline CDR1 is SGHAT and CDR2 FQNNGV. V lost 5 bases to trimming and J lost 8 bases; unmatched junction nucleotides: 11. CDR3 DNA: TGTGCCAGCAGCGACCCTCAGGGGGCAAGTGACATTCAGTACTTC. Protein sequence: CASSDPQGASDIQYF.

V usage is TRBV2 and J usage is TRBJ2-7; maybe TRBD2 (6 bases). Trimming stripped 8 bases from V and 0 bases from J, with 11 bases between. The CDR3 contains 13 residues. The V gene's germline CDR1 is SNHLY and CDR2 FYNNEI. CDR3 bases: TGTGCCAGCGCGGCGCGGGGCTCCTACGAGCAGTACTTC. This codes for CASAARGSYEQYF.

Worth noting for this clonotype: One end of the junction fails to match germline, which may point to a read error. The V gene is TRBV24-1, the J gene TRBJ2-7, with D unresolved. Germline assignment: CDR1 KGHDR and CDR2 SFDVKD. The CDR3 length is 11 residues. CDR3 DNA sequence: TGTGTCACCAGTGATGGCTACGAGCAGTACTTC. It yields the protein CVTSDGYEQYF.

CDR3 nucleotide sequence: TGTGCCATCAGCGACAGGATTGGGGAGCAGTACTTC. This sequence encodes CAISDRIGEQYF. This chain links TRBV10-3 with TRBJ2-7; a possible D gene is TRBD1 (6 bases). Germline-derived CDR1 and CDR2 are ENHRY and SYGVKD. CDR3 size: 12 residues. Trimming shortened V by 6 bases and J by 7 bases, and 13 bases separated the two germline ends.

The J gene is TRBJ2-1, the V gene TRBV20-1, with unresolved D. Germline loops: CDR1 DFQATT, CDR2 SNEGSKA (reference sequence). The CDR3 sequence is 11 residues long. The ends were cut back, 4 bases at V and 4 bases at J, with 5 bases in the middle. CDR3 in DNA: TGCAGTGCTAACGTGTACAATGAGCAGTTCTTC. Translated, it gives CSANVYNEQFF.

This rearrangement joins TRBV20-1 to TRBJ2-1; unclear D gene. The CDR3 covers 10 residues. Germline CDR1 DFQATT, CDR2 SNEGSKA (reference sequence). Trimming took off 8 bases at V and 4 bases at J, with 6 bases between the two ends. CDR3 nucleotide sequence: TGCAGTCTCCTTTACAATGAGCAGTTCTTC. This codes for CSLLYNEQFF.

The chain is built from TRBV2 and TRBJ1-6; D is uncertain. V was cut by 3 bases and J by 2 bases, with 5 bases left in between. The CDR3 totals 14 residues. Germline CDR1 SNHLY, CDR2 FYNNEI. DNA for the CDR3: TGTGCCAGCAGTGACAGGACCTATAATTCACCCCTCCACTTT. It encodes CASSDRTYNSPLHF.

The chain couples TRBV11-3 to TRBJ1-2; D is ambiguous. This CDR3 has 11 amino acids. V lost 5 bases and J 8 bases, leaving 9 bases between the germline ends. The germline V gene encodes CDR1 SGHNT and CDR2 YENEEA. The CDR3 coding sequence is TGTGCCAGCAGCCCTAGACCCGGCTACACCTTC. Encoded protein: CASSPRPGYTF.

The gene calls are TRBV5-5 and TRBJ1-2; maybe TRBD1 (6 bases). V was pared by 3 bases and J by 4 bases, with 16 bases between. This CDR3 region has 15 residues. Per germline, CDR1 SGHKS and CDR2 YYEKEE (reference sequence). The CDR3 region has the DNA TGTGCCAGCAGCTCGCCGGGACATCCGTTCTATGGCTACACCTTC. Translation gives CASSSPGHPFYGYTF.

This clonotype appeared a few times. The rearrangement joins TRBV20-1 to TRBJ1-1; 8 bases align to TRBD1. CDR3 length equals 14 residues. V shed 6 bases, J shed 1 base, and the junction held 7 bases outside the gene matches. Germline values: CDR1 DFQATT, CDR2 SNEGSKA (reference sequence). DNA of the CDR3: TGCAGTGCCTCAACCGGGACAGGGAACACTGAAGCTTTCTTT. As protein: CSASTGTGNTEAFF.

This chain connects TRBV25-1 to TRBJ2-1; TRBD1 is a possible D gene (6 bases). Germline V gene data show CDR1 as MGHDK and CDR2 as SYGVNS. V lost 6 bases and J 4 bases, leaving 7 bases between the germline ends. The CDR3 totals 12 residues. CDR3 region: CASRGGYNEQFF. Here the CDR3 DNA reads TGTGCCAGCAGAGGGGGATACAATGAGCAGTTCTTC.

The chain carries TRBV11-2 and TRBJ1-1; 7 nucleotides agree with TRBD1. The CDR3 is 16 amino acids. After removal of 5 bases from V and 0 bases from J, the junction contained 9 bases not matched to a gene. The germline gives CDR1 SGHAT, CDR2 FQNNGV. The CDR3 coding sequence is TGTGCCAGCAGCCGACAGGGCTCCTACATGAACACTGAAGCTTTCTTT. Its protein product is CASSRQGSYMNTEAFF. Using reference TRBV11-2 and TRBJ1-1 for the parts outside the CDR3, the full variable domain is EAGVAQSPRYKIIEKRQSVAFWCNPISGHATLYWYQQILGQGPKLLIQFQNNGVVDDSQLPKDRFSAERLKGVDSTLKIQPAKLEDSAVYLCASSRQGSYMNTEAFFGQGTRLTVV.